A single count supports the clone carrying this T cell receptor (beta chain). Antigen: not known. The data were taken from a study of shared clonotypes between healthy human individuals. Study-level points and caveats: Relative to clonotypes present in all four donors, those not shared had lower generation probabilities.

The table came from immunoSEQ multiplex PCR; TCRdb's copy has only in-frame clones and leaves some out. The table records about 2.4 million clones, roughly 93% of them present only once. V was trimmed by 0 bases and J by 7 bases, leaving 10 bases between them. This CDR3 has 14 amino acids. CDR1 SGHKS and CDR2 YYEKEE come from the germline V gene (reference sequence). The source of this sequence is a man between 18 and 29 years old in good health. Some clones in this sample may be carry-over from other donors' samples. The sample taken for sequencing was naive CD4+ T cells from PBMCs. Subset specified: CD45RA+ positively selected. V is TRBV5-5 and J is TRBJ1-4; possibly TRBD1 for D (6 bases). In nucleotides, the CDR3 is TGTGCCAGCAGCTTGGGTGGGGACACTGAAAAACTGTTTTTT. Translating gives CASSLGGDTEKLFF.